Listed below are T cell receptor beta chains from one sample, sequenced in a study of cytomegalovirus exposure and HLA in healthy donors. Sequencing used immunoSEQ multiplex PCR; TCRdb keeps in-frame clones, though not all of them. The table records about 170,000 clones, 70% to 90% of them present only once. The source material was PBMCs. The receptors here all came from a man younger than 30 in good health and CMV-seropositive. The CDR3 runs from the conserved cysteine through the conserved F or W. D genes are given only for firm matches. Some rows mark clone size as missing; the rest say once, few, many or name a class of expanded clone.

abundance	d_gene	v_gene	j_gene	CDR3aa	CDR3nt
NA	TRBD1	TRBV6-5	TRBJ2-3	CASSLSGTETDTQYF	TGTGCCAGCAGCTTGTCCGGGACAGAGACAGATACGCAGTATTTT
NA	TRBD1	TRBV6-6	TRBJ2-7	CASDRAYEQYF	TGTGCCAGTGACAGGGCATACGAGCAGTACTTC
once	TRBD2	TRBV7-2	TRBJ2-2	CASSRGGAGELFF	TGTGCCAGCAGCCGGGGGGGGGCCGGGGAGCTGTTTTTT
NA	NA	TRBV27	TRBJ2-1	CASSLVGRSSYNEQFF	TGTGCCAGCAGTTTAGTAGGGAGGAGCTCCTACAATGAGCAGTTCTTC
NA	NA	TRBV7-2	TRBJ2-3	CASSLYTDTQYF	TGTGCCAGCAGCCTCTACACAGATACGCAGTATTTT
NA	NA	TRBV18	TRBJ1-1	CASSPSGQRGDTEAFF	TGTGCCAGCTCACCCTCCGGACAGCGAGGAGACACTGAAGCTTTCTTT
NA	NA	TRBV4-2	TRBJ1-2	CASSQGTSNYGYTF	TGTGCCAGCAGCCAAGGGACATCTAACTATGGCTACACCTTC
few	NA	TRBV2	TRBJ1-2	CASPVGTGPFGYTF	TGTGCCAGCCCCGTCGGTACAGGCCCCTTCGGCTACACCTTC
NA	NA	TRBV7-2	TRBJ2-2	CASSFGGVNTGELFF	TGTGCCAGCAGCTTTGGAGGGGTGAACACCGGGGAGCTGTTTTTT
NA	NA	TRBV5-6	TRBJ1-1	CASSSLGDLGTEAFF	TGTGCCAGCAGCTCCCTTGGGGACTTGGGCACTGAAGCTTTCTTT
NA	NA	TRBV6-5	TRBJ2-1	CASSLSGADYNEQFF	TGTGCCAGCAGTCTAAGCGGAGCCGACTACAATGAGCAGTTCTTC
NA	NA	TRBV6-5	TRBJ1-1	CASSYGFGMNTEAFF	TGTGCCAGCAGTTACGGGTTCGGGATGAACACTGAAGCTTTCTTT
NA	NA	TRBV7-9	TRBJ2-2	CASTPGFGELFF	TGTGCCAGCACCCCGGGTTTTGGGGAGCTGTTTTTT
NA	NA	TRBV9	TRBJ2-3	CASSVGIVDTQYF	TGTGCCAGCAGCGTTGGCATTGTGGATACGCAGTATTTT
NA	NA	TRBV7-8	TRBJ2-3	CASSRMFRDTADTQYF	TGTGCCAGCAGCCGGATGTTCAGGGACACAGCAGATACGCAGTATTTT
NA	NA	TRBV6-5	TRBJ1-1	CASEGRYTEAFF	TGTGCCAGCGAAGGGAGGTACACTGAAGCTTTCTTT
NA	TRBD2	TRBV7-2	TRBJ2-5	CASSLTGLAGGQETQYF	TGTGCCAGCAGCCTCACGGGACTAGCGGGGGGGCAAGAGACCCAGTACTTC
NA	NA	TRBV7-3	TRBJ1-1	CASSLMGGNTEAFF	TGTGCCAGCAGCTTAATGGGGGGGAACACTGAAGCTTTCTTT
NA	TRBD1	TRBV7-8	TRBJ1-1	CASSYPGQQTEAFF	TGTGCCAGCAGCTATCCGGGACAGCAAACTGAAGCTTTCTTT